The clone carrying this T cell receptor (beta chain) has a handful of counts. The antigen is undetermined. 13 Jbeta primers and 60 Vbeta primers were used for the PCR. Data came from immunoSEQ multiplex PCR; TCRdb stores just in-frame clones and leaves some out. The sample lists 100,000 to 150,000 clones, 50% to 75% seen once, with less than 3% in the top ten. Trimming removed 5 bases from V and 16 bases from J, with 15 bases in between. The CDR3 is 10 residues long. Germline CDR1 is DFQATT and CDR2 is SNEGSKA (reference sequence). The sample belongs to a study of cytomegalovirus exposure and HLA in healthy donors. Study-wide results and caveats: Rates of TCR association differed by HLA locus in a later analysis, with DRB1 highest and HLA-C lowest. Apparent HLA restriction characterized most CMV-associated TCR beta chains in a later analysis. With high specificity and sensitivity, the classifier reportedly diagnosed cytomegalovirus status.

The chain couples TRBV20-1 to TRBJ2-1; TRBD2 is a possible D gene (6 bases). This clonotype was obtained from a woman between 40 and 50 years old in good health and CMV-seronegative. Sequenced sample: PBMCs. The CDR3 sequence: CSAFRLGAFF. The CDR3 nucleotides are TGCAGTGCTTTCCGACTAGGAGCTTTCTTC.